This TCR beta chain derives from a study of T-cell reconstitution after alpha-beta-depleted transplantation in children. Overall study results and limits: After transplant, at about two months, alpha-beta T cells were reportedly derived from several hundred expanded graft clones.

Regarding this clonotype: Its target is unknown.

The germline V gene has CDR1 DFQATT and CDR2 SNEGSKA (reference sequence). CDR3 length equals 13 residues. With 6 bases clipped from V and 4 bases from J, the junction kept 4 bases outside the gene matches. Unique molecular identifiers were incorporated into the prepared TCRbeta library. One entry per CDR3 protein, called by TCRdb with MiXCR from the PCR reads. Here the sample spans around 450,000 distinct CDR3 sequences, about 45% being singletons. The sequenced sample was PBMCs, obtained before TCRalphabeta/CD19-depleted stem cell transplant. V is TRBV20-1 and J is TRBJ2-2, with TRBD2 matching 8 bases. The receptor was derived from a girl aged 2-10 years with aplastic anemia, due to receive a stem cell transplant. CDR3 in DNA: TGCAGTGCCACTAGCGGCAGCACCGGGGAGCTGTTTTTT. Translation gives CSATSGSTGELFF.